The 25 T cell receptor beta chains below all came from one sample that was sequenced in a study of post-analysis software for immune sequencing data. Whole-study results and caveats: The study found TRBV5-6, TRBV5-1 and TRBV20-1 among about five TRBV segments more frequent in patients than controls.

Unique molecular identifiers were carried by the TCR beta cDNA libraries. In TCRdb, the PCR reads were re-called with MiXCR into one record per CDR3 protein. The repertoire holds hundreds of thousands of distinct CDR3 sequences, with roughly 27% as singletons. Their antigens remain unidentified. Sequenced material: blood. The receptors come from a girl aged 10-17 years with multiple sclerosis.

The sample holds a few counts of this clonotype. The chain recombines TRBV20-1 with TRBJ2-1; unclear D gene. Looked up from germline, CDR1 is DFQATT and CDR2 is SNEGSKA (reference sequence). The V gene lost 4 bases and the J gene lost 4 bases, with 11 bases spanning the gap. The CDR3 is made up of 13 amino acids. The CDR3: CSATLTVYNEQFF. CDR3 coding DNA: TGCAGTGCTACTCTGACGGTTTACAATGAGCAGTTCTTC.

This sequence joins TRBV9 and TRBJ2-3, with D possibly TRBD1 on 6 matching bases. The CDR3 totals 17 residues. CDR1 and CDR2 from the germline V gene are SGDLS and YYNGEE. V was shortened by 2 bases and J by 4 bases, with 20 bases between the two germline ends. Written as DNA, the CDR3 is TGTGCCAGCAGCGTGACCTTCGATACAGGGAGACCAGATACGCAGTATTTT. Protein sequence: CASSVTFDTGRPDTQYF.

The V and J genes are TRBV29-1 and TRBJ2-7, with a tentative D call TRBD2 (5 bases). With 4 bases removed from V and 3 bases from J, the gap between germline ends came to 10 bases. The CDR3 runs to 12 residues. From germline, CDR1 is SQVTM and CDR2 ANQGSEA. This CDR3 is CSVVAGYYEQYF. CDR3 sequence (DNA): TGCAGCGTTGTTGCGGGTTACTACGAGCAGTACTTC.

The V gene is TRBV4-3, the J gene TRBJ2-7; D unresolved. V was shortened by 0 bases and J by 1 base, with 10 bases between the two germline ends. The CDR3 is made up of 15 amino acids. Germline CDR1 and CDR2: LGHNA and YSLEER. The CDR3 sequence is CASSQDLGLSYEQYF. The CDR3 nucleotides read TGCGCCAGCAGCCAAGATCTCGGCCTTTCCTACGAGCAGTACTTC.

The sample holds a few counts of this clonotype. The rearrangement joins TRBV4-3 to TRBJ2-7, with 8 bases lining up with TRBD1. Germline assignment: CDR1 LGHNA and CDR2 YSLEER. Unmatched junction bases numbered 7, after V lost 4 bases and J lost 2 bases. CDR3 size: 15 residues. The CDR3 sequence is CASSPGQGGPYEQYF. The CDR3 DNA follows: TGCGCCAGCAGCCCCGGACAGGGCGGACCCTACGAGCAGTACTTC.

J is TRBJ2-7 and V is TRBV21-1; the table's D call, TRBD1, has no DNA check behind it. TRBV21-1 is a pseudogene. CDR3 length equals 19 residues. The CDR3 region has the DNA TGTGCCAGCAGCAAATCTAGATTTAACAGGCCCCGAAGCTCCTACGAGCAGTACTTC. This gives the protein CASSKSRFNRPRSSYEQYF.

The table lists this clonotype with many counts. CDR3 amino acids: CASSLQAGDYGYTF. The CDR3 DNA is TGTGCCAGCAGTCTTCAGGCTGGAGACTATGGCTACACCTTC. J is TRBJ1-2 and V is TRBV7-2, with D unresolved. The V gene lost 6 bases and the J gene lost 3 bases, with 14 bases spanning the gap. This CDR3 contains 14 residues. CDR1 and CDR2 from the germline V gene are SGHTA and FQGNSA.

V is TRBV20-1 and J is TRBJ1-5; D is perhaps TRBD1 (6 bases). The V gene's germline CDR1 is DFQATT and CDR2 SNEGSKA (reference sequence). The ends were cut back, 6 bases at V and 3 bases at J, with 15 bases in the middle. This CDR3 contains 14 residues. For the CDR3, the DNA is TGCAGTGCGTCAGGGGTCAAGGACAATCAGCCCCAGCATTTT. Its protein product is CSASGVKDNQPQHF.

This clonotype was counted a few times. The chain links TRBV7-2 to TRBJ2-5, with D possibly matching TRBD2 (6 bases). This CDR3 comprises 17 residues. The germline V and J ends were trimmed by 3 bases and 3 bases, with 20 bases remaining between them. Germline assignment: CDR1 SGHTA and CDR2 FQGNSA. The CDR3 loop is CASSFSGWGGIKETQYF. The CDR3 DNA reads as TGTGCCAGCAGCTTCAGTGGGTGGGGCGGGATTAAAGAGACCCAGTACTTC.

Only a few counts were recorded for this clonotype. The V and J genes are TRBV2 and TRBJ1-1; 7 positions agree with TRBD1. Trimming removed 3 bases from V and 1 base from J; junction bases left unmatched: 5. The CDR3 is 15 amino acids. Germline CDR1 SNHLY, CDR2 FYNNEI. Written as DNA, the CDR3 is TGTGCCAGCAGTGATGAGGGGGCCCCGAACACTGAAGCTTTCTTT. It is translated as CASSDEGAPNTEAFF. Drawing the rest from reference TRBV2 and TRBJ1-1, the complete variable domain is EPEVTQTPSHQVTQMGQEVILRCVPISNHLYFYWYRQILGQKVEFLVSFYNNEISEKSEIFDDQFSVERPDGSNFTLKIRSTKLEDSAMYFCASSDEGAPNTEAFFGQGTRLTVV.

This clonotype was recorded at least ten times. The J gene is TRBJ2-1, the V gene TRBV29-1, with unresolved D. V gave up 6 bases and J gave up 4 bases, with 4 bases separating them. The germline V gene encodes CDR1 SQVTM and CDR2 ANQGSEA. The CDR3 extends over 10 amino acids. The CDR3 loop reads CSVVYNEQFF. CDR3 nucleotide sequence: TGCAGCGTGGTATACAATGAGCAGTTCTTC.

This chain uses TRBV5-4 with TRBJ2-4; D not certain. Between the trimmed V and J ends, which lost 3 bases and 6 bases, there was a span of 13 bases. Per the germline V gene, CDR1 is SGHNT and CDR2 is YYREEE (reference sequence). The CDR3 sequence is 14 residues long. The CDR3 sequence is CASSSRLSTNIQYF. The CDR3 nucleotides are TGTGCCAGCAGCTCCCGGCTGAGCACAAACATTCAGTACTTC.

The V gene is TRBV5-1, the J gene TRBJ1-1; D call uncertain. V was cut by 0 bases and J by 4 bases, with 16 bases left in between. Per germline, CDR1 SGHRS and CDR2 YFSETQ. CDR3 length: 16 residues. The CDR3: CASSLARFAGSTEAFF. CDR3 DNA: TGCGCCAGCAGCTTGGCCCGGTTTGCGGGCAGCACTGAAGCTTTCTTT.

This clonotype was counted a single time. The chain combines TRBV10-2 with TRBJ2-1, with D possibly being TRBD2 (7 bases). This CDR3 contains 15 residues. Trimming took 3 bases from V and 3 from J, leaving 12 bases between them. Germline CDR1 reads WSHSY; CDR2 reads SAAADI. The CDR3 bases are TGCGCCAGCAGTGATAGGGGGGGCCACTACAATGAGCAGTTCTTC. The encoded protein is CASSDRGGHYNEQFF.

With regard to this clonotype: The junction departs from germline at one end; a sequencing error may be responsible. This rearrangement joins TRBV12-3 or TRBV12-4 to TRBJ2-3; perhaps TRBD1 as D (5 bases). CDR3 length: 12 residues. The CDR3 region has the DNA TGTGCCAGCAGCGACAGCACAGATATGCAGTATTTT. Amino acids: CASSDSTDMQYF.

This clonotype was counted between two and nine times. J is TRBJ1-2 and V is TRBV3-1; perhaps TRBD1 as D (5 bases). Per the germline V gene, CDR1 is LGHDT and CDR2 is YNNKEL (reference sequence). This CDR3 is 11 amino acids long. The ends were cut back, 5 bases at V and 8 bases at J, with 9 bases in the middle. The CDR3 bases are TGTGCCAGCAGCGGGGCGAGGGGCTACACCTTC. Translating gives CASSGARGYTF.

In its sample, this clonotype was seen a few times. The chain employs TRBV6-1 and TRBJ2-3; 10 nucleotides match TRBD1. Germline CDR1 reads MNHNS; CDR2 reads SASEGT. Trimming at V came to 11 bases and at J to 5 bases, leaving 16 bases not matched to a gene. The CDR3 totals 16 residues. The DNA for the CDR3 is TGTGCCGCCGACAGGGGGCCAACCCGGTTAGAAGATACGCAGTATTTT. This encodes CAADRGPTRLEDTQYF.

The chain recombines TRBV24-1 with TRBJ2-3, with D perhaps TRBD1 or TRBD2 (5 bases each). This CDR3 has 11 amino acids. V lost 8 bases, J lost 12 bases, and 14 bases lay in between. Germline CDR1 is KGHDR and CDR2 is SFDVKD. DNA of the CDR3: TGTGCCACCAACCGGGACGGAGCCCAGTATTTT. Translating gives CATNRDGAQYF.

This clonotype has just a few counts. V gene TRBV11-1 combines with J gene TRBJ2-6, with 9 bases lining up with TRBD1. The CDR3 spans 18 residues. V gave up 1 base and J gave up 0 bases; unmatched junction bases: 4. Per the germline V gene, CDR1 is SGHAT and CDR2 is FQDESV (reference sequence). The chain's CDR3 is CASSLVGTGLSGANVLTF. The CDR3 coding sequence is TGTGCCAGCAGCTTAGTCGGGACAGGGCTCTCTGGGGCCAACGTCCTGACTTTC.

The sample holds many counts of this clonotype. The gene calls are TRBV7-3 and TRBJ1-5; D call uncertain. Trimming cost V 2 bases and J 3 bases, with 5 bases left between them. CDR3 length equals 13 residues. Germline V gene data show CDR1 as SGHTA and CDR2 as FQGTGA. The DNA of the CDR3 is TGTGCCAGCAGCTTAGGAGCCAATCAGCCCCAGCATTTT. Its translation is CASSLGANQPQHF.

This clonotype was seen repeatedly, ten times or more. CDR3 in DNA: TGTGCCACCAGCAGAGATTCTGTGGGTGAGCAGTACTTC. Protein: CATSRDSVGEQYF. V gene TRBV15 combines with J gene TRBJ2-7, with D unresolved. CDR1 LNHNV and CDR2 YYDKDF come from the germline V gene (reference sequence). Trimming left V 0 bases short and J 7 bases short, with 10 bases between. The CDR3 has 13 residues.

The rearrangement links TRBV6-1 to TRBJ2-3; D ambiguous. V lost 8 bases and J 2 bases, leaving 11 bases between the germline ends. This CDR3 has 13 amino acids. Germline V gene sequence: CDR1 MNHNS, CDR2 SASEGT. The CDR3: CASWYRNTDTQYF. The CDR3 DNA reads TGTGCCAGCTGGTACAGAAACACAGATACGCAGTATTTT.

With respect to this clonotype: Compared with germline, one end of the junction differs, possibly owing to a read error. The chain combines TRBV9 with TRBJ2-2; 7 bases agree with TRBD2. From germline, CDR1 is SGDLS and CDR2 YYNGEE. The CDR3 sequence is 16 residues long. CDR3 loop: CASSPLAASETGERFF. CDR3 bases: TGTGCCAGCAGCCCTCTAGCGGCCTCGGAGACCGGGGAGCGGTTTTTT.

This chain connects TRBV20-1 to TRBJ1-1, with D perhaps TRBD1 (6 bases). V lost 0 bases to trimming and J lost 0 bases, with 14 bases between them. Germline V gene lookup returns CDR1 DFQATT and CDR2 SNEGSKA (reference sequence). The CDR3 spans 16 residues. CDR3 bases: TGCAGTGCTAGAGATCTCAGGCAGGGGATGAACACTGAAGCTTTCTTT. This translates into CSARDLRQGMNTEAFF.

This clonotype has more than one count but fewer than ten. The CDR3, as DNA: TGCAGTGCTAGAGCCCCCGGGACAGTCTATGGCTACACCTTC. This codes for CSARAPGTVYGYTF. The chain recombines TRBV20-1 with TRBJ1-2; 7 bases are shared with TRBD1. Germline V gene lookup returns CDR1 DFQATT and CDR2 SNEGSKA (reference sequence). The CDR3 has 14 residues. V dropped 1 base and J dropped 4; count of bases not matched to a gene: 6.